A selection of T cell receptor beta chains follows, all from one sample in a study of cytomegalovirus exposure and HLA in healthy donors. Some clones are missing from TCRdb's copy, which holds only in-frame ones; the method was immunoSEQ multiplex PCR. The listing records under 85,000 clones. Material for sequencing was PBMCs. The source is a boy aged 10-17 years in good health and CMV-seronegative. Each CDR3 is given with its conserved first and last residue.

V: TRBV6-1; CDR3: CASSDHRGTGSLYTF
V: TRBV18; CDR3: CASSPRGSQLSTNTEAFF
V: TRBV10-1; CDR3: CASSESGQDSLGYEQYF
V: TRBV30; CDR3: CAWSAQTGELFF
V: TRBV2; CDR3: CASSSAGGFSTDTQYF
V: TRBV7-6; CDR3: CASSRGLNSEKLFF
V: TRBV29-1; CDR3: CSVSPTDNYEQYF
V: TRBV4-3; CDR3: CASSQDLGRAGGPRAYNEQFF
V: TRBV30; CDR3: CAWSSGTEAFF
V: TRBV9; CDR3: CASSVPGHPNGYTF
V: TRBV2; CDR3: CASSDLGAANSPLHF
V: TRBV7-9; CDR3: CASSSSVPNEQFF
V: TRBV25-1; CDR3: CATGSGRAGGSDTQYF
V: TRBV7-9; CDR3: CASSPTPQRGEFF